A selection of T cell receptor beta chains follows, all from one sample in a study of shared clonotypes between healthy human individuals. Sequencing was performed with immunoSEQ multiplex PCR; in TCRdb, only in-frame clones are kept and a portion is missing. There are roughly 2.5 million clones in the sample; more than 90% occur only once, and around 0.14% lies in the top ten. The sample comprised naive CD4+ T cells sorted from blood. All receptors derive from a man between 18 and 35 years old in good health. The conserved cysteine and the conserved F or W are not part of the CDR3 here.

V	J	CDR3
TRBV5-4	TRBJ2-7	ASSGGTGLYEQY
TRBV19	TRBJ2-2	ASANTGELF
TRBV27	TRBJ1-2	ASSGGRGRSYGYT
TRBV27	TRBJ2-3	ASSPWDYVIDTQY
TRBV6-5	TRBJ1-5	ASRGTGGSTQPQH
TRBV5-6	TRBJ2-3	ASSLGQRSDTQY
TRBV7-2	TRBJ2-3	ASSLSRASGSTDTQY
TRBV5-4	TRBJ1-2	ASSLEGQGARGYT
TRBV28	TRBJ1-5	ASSAWTSNQPQH
TRBV14	TRBJ1-2	ASSQGRGDYGYT
TRBV2	NA	ASSPESYEQY
TRBV30	TRBJ1-1	AWIRRRGGFGTEAF
TRBV5-6	TRBJ1-4	ASSLGGPMNEKLF
TRBV7-9	TRBJ1-5	ASSLSGGVNQPQH
TRBV7-9	TRBJ2-3	AVSSGGVTSTDTQY
TRBV14	TRBJ2-7	ASSPPGQGWYEQY
TRBV5-1	TRBJ1-1	ASSSDRGGNTEAF
TRBV4-1	TRBJ2-1	ASSQDPGGVYNNEQF
TRBV11-2	TRBJ2-1	ASSLAAGGYNEQF
TRBV7-9	TRBJ2-7	ASSPQALEQY
TRBV5-1	TRBJ1-2	ASSSTGVRRGYGYT
TRBV5-1	TRBJ2-5	ASCRQGGETQY
TRBV5-1	TRBJ2-2	ASSLRSDRAGELF
TRBV6-1	TRBJ1-1	ASREGQVNTEAF
TRBV11-3	TRBJ1-1	ASSLGGRSEAF
TRBV5-1	TRBJ1-1	ASSQGGEAF
TRBV7-2	TRBJ2-5	ASSPRSGRQTQY
TRBV5-4	TRBJ2-3	ASSRGGASTDTQY
TRBV5-1	TRBJ2-5	ASSLAEAGVGETQY
TRBV7-9	TRBJ1-5	ASSPGGNQPQH
TRBV7-2	TRBJ2-6	ASSLFGQGLGAGANVLT
TRBV19	TRBJ1-2	ASSIVGSGGQRNGYT
TRBV14	TRBJ1-6	ASSQIAGVRGSPLH
TRBV5-1	TRBJ2-2	ASSLGLAGSSNTGELF
TRBV2	TRBJ1-1	ASSGQSEAF
TRBV7-2	TRBJ2-5	ASSLGLAETQY
TRBV18	TRBJ2-7	ASSPGGRSYEQY
TRBV5-1	TRBJ2-1	ASSPQSYVYNEQF
TRBV9	TRBJ2-7	ASSVTSGSVSEQY
TRBV5-4	TRBJ1-4	ASSSTGGGNEKLF
TRBV7-2	TRBJ2-1	ASSSVGSPNEQF
TRBV7-2	TRBJ2-4	ASSPARDRINIQY
TRBV6-6	TRBJ1-6	ASTPGTDNSPLH
TRBV19	TRBJ2-1	ASSIMKAGGYNEQF
TRBV4-3	TRBJ1-2	ASSQVPRASGYT